A selection of T cell receptor beta chains follows, all from one sample in a study of Ad26.COV2.S vaccination and SARS-CoV-2 variants. Clones were sequenced by immunoSEQ multiplex PCR, and TCRdb holds only the in-frame ones, with some missing. The sample has roughly 510,000 clones, around nine tenths seen once. The sequencing here drew on peripheral blood, taken in a trial of Ad26.COV2.S vaccine versus placebo. Receptor source: a person aged 18-60 years who received the Ad26.COV2.S COVID-19 vaccine or a placebo. The CDR3 runs from the conserved cysteine through the conserved F or W.

j_call | v_call | cdr3_aa
TRBJ1-2 | TRBV6-6 | CASSSLRQAGYGYTF
TRBJ2-7 | TRBV6-5 | CASSLAGSRGYEQYF
TRBJ1-3 | TRBV9 | CASSVGHAISGNTIYF
TRBJ2-2 | TRBV7-8 | CASSLAQLAGGRTGELFF
TRBJ2-3 | TRBV7-3 | CASSLTGDTQYF
TRBJ2-1 | TRBV24-1 | CATSGPVPLNEQFF
TRBJ2-5 | TRBV9 | CASSGGRLYF
TRBJ2-1 | TRBV7-2 | CASIGGPGLNNEQFF
TRBJ2-3 | TRBV7-8 | CASSLVAGTSGRVVTQYF
TRBJ2-1 | TRBV30 | CAWSPRLAGGVNEQFF
TRBJ2-2 | TRBV19 | CASSIQPSGELFF
TRBJ1-4 | TRBV7-9 | CASSLSRLNEKLFF
TRBJ2-2 | TRBV27 | CASSPISQGKRTGELFF
TRBJ1-2 | TRBV28 | CASSLPGQGARGYTF
TRBJ2-7 | TRBV11-2 | CASSLGQLYEQYF
TRBJ1-1 | TRBV5-1 | CASSFTANTEAFF
TRBJ2-1 | TRBV19 | CASMGPGFSYNEQFF
TRBJ2-2 | TRBV2 | CASSEDYSFVGELFF
TRBJ2-1 | TRBV12-3/TRBV12-4 | CASKKSSYNEQFF
TRBJ2-7 | TRBV9 | CASSVESGSREQYF
TRBJ2-1 | TRBV3-1/TRBV3-2 | CASRASGEGEQFF
TRBJ1-1 | TRBV19 | CASSHPGTPLTEAFF
TRBJ2-3 | TRBV5-1 | CASSLDGAGPTDTQYF
TRBJ2-5 | TRBV7-2 | CASSFGGFYETQYF
TRBJ1-2 | TRBV5-4 | CASSLAPNGGYTF
TRBJ1-3 | TRBV5-6 | CASSWRYSGNTIYF
TRBJ1-1 | TRBV7-2 | CASRRDRGLSEAFF
TRBJ2-2 | TRBV5-1 | CASSLGPVSTGELFF
TRBJ1-1 | TRBV5-1 | CASSRRDTEAFF
TRBJ2-1 | TRBV5-8 | CASSFLAGRRVGEQFF
TRBJ2-6 | TRBV5-6 | CATNGGGLFSGANVLTF
TRBJ1-1 | TRBV2 | CASSPATGRWGMFF
TRBJ1-1 | TRBV2 | CASSPTDSLNTEAFF
TRBJ2-2 | TRBV6-4 | CASGKGLNTGELFF
TRBJ1-5 | TRBV9 | CASKRSAKFDVFVWPGQPQHF
TRBJ2-1 | TRBV18 | CASSPVSYNEQFF
TRBJ2-3 | TRBV28 | CASSFRPRAHTDTQYF
TRBJ2-1 | TRBV11-3 | CASSWGLAGASYNEQFF
TRBJ2-7 | TRBV18 | CASSPQGLSSYEQYF
TRBJ1-5 | TRBV27 | CASSATGYSFFPQHF
TRBJ2-7 | TRBV28 | CASSYVWGTKTYEQYF
TRBJ1-5 | TRBV19 | CASGQLNQPQHF
TRBJ1-2 | TRBV6-5 | CASSPNRQTGYGYTF
TRBJ2-5 | TRBV6-5 | CASSTVFGETQYF
TRBJ2-4 | TRBV30 | CAWSWRGIQYF
TRBJ2-2 | TRBV5-6 | CASSLSVRGTGELFF
TRBJ2-1 | TRBV9 | CASSVATGRDEQFF
TRBJ2-7 | TRBV14 | CASKGTLYSEQYF
TRBJ2-2 | TRBV29-1 | CSVDRSAGELFF
TRBJ1-5 | TRBV28 | CASSRHGQPQHF
TRBJ2-5 | TRBV5-1 | CASSLAADRGTETQYF
TRBJ2-7 | TRBV29-1 | CSVEDSRGTSSYEQYF
TRBJ1-6 | TRBV29-1 | CSVELNGLPPLHF
TRBJ2-7 | TRBV10-3 | CAISPSGSYSYEQYF
TRBJ1-5 | TRBV28 | CASKRGDLDNQPQHF